This T cell receptor beta chain was recorded in a study of CD8 T cells in Susac syndrome. Sequencing of TCR beta drew on CD8+ and CD4+ T cells from blood. The authors negatively isolated CD8+ and CD4+ T cells and FACS-enriched TEMRA cells. It was with random hexamers that roughly 0.5 to 1 ug RNA was reverse transcribed. One entry per CDR3 protein, called by TCRdb with MiXCR from the immunoSEQ multiplex PCR reads. The table lists 150,000 to 200,000 distinct CDR3 sequences, 80% to 95% of them singletons, with under 0.095% in the top ten. Trimming removed 5 bases at V and 4 bases at J, with 15 bases between. The CDR3 is made up of 14 amino acids. The germline V gene has CDR1 LNHDA and CDR2 SQIVND (reference sequence).

The chain has TRBV19 and TRBJ2-7, with D maybe TRBD1 (5 bases). The receptor was isolated from a human donor with multiple sclerosis. Input material: CD4+ T cells from PBMCs. CDR3 nucleotide sequence: TGTGCCAGTAGTGGCCCGAAGGGGATATACGAGCAGTACTTC. Its protein is CASSGPKGIYEQYF.